Below, one T cell receptor beta chain is given with its context. Antigen specificity is unknown. The data were taken from a study of cytomegalovirus exposure and HLA in healthy donors. Findings of the study overall: There were a few CMV-associated chains whose specificity for CMV antigens was confirmed in vitro. High specificity and sensitivity for cytomegalovirus status were reported for the classifier. About 150 TCR beta chains were listed as cytomegalovirus-associated.

The 120-subject validation cohort, separate from the roughly 700-subject first cohort, included the donors. Profiling relied on immunoSEQ multiplex PCR, and the TCRdb table lists in-frame clones only, not all of them. The sample comprises 98,000 or so clones, approximately 85% of which are singletons, and roughly 3% rests with the top ten. The CDR3 totals 15 residues. The V and J ends lost 0 bases and 6 bases, in that order; junction bases with no gene match: 2. Germline V lookup: CDR1 SGHRS, CDR2 YFSETQ. The specimen was PBMCs. The clonotype originates from a young woman in good health and CMV-seronegative. The rearrangement uses TRBV5-1 and TRBJ1-4, with TRBD1 identical over 10 bases. CDR3 nucleotide sequence: TGCGCCAGCAGCTTGGCCGGACAGGGGGATGAAAAACTGTTTTTT. It is translated as CASSLAGQGDEKLFF. The full variable domain, its missing parts supplied by reference TRBV5-1 and TRBJ1-4, is KAGVTQTPRYLIKTRGQQVTLSCSPISGHRSVSWYQQTPGQGLQFLFEYFSETQRNKGNFPGRFSGRQFSNSRSEMNVSTLELGDSALYLCASSLAGQGDEKLFFGSGTQLSVL.